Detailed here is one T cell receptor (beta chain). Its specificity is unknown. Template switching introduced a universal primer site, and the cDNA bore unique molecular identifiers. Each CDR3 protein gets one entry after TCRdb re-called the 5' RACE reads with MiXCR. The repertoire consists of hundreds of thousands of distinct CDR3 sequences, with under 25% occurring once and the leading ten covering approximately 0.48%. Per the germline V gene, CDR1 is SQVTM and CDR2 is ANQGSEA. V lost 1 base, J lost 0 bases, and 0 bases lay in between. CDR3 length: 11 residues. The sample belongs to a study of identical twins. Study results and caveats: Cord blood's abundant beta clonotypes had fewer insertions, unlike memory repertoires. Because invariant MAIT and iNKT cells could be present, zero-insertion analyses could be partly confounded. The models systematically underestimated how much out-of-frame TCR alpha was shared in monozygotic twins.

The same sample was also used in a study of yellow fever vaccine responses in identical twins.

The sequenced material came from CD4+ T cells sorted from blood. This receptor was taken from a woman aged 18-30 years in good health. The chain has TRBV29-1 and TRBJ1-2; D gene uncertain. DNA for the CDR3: TGCAGCGTTGAAGCTAACTATGGCTACACCTTC. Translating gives CSVEANYGYTF.